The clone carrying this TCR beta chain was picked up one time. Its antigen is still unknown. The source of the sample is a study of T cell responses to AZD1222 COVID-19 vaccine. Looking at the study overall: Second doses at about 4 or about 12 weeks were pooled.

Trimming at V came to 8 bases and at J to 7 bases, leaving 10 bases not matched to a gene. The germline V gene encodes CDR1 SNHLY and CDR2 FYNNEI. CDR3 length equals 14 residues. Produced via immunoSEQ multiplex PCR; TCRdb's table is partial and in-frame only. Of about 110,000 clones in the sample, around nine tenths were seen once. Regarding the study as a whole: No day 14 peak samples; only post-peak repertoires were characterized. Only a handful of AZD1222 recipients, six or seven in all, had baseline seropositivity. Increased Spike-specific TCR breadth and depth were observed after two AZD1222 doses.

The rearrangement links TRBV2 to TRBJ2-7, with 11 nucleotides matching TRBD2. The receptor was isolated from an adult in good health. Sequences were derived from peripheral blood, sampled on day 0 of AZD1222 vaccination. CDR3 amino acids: CASDFSGGAGEQYF. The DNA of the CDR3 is TGTGCCAGCGACTTTAGCGGGGGGGCGGGTGAGCAGTACTTC. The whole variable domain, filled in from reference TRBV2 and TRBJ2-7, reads EPEVTQTPSHQVTQMGQEVILRCVPISNHLYFYWYRQILGQKVEFLVSFYNNEISEKSEIFDDQFSVERPDGSNFTLKIRSTKLEDSAMYFCASDFSGGAGEQYFGPGTRLTVT.